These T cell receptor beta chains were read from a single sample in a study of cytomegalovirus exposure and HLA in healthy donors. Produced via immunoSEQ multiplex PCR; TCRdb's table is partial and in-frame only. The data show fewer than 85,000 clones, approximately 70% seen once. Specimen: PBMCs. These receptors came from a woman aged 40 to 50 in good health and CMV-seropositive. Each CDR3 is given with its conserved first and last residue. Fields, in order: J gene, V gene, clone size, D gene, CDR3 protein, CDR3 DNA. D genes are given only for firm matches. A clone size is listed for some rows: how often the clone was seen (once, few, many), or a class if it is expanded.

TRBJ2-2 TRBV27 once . CASTLRGYAGELFF TGTGCCAGCACCTTACGGGGTTACGCCGGGGAGCTGTTTTTT
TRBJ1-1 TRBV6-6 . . CAGGTSNTEAFF TGTGCCGGCGGGACTTCGAACACTGAAGCTTTCTTT
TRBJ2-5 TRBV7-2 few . CASSPNIQETQYF TGTGCCAGCAGCCCAAACATCCAAGAGACCCAGTACTTC
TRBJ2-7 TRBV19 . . CASSPRGTYEQYF TGTGCCAGTAGTCCCCGAGGTACCTACGAGCAGTACTTC
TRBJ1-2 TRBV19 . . CASSIGLVRSYGYTF TGTGCCAGTAGTATCGGCCTCGTGAGGAGCTATGGCTACACCTTC
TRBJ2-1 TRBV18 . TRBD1 CASSQRYGQVGNEQFF TGTGCCAGCTCCCAAAGGTATGGACAGGTCGGCAATGAGCAGTTCTTC
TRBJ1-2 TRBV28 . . CASSWELRNYGYTF TGTGCCAGCAGTTGGGAGTTAAGAAACTATGGCTACACCTTC
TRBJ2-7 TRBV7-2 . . CASSLDPGGPSSYEQYF TGTGCCAGCAGCTTAGATCCCGGGGGTCCGAGCTCCTACGAGCAGTACTTC
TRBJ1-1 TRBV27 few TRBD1 CASTPGQVGTEAFF TGTGCCAGCACCCCGGGACAGGTGGGCACTGAAGCTTTCTTT
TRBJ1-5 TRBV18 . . CASSPEGSQPQHF TGTGCCAGCTCACCGGAGGGCAGTCAGCCCCAGCATTTT
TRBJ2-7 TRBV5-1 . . CASSPASKAYEQYF TGCGCCAGCAGCCCGGCTAGCAAGGCCTACGAGCAGTACTTC
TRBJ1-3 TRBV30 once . CAWSSGSFSGNTIYF TGTGCCTGGAGTAGCGGGTCCTTCTCTGGAAACACCATATATTTT
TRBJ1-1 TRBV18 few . CASSPPIGANTEAFF TGTGCCAGCTCACCACCGATAGGGGCCAACACTGAAGCTTTCTTT
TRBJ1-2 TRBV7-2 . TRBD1 CASSNRGLYGYTF TGTGCCAGCAGCAACAGGGGGCTTTATGGCTACACCTTC
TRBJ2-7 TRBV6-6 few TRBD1 CASSYSNRDSSYEQYF TGTGCCAGCAGTTACTCAAATCGGGACAGCTCCTACGAGCAGTACTTC
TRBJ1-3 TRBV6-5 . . CASSYSMQGRGNTIYF TGTGCCAGCAGTTACTCGATGCAGGGGCGGGGAAACACCATATATTTT
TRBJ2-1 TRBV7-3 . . CASSLTSARFDEQFF TGTGCCAGCAGCTTAACGTCGGCTAGGTTTGATGAGCAGTTCTTC
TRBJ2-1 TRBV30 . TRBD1 CAWTKPGTGANEQFF TGTGCCTGGACCAAACCGGGGACAGGGGCCAATGAGCAGTTCTTC
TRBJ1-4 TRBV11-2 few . CASTRGQSFNEKLFF TGTGCCAGCACCAGGGGACAATCCTTTAATGAAAAACTGTTTTTT
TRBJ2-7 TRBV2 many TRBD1 CASSTTGGVYEQYF TGTGCCAGCAGCACGACAGGGGGGGTCTACGAGCAGTACTTC
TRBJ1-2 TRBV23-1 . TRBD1 CASSPQTGGANGYTF TGCGCCAGCAGTCCCCAGACAGGGGGCGCCAATGGCTACACCTTC
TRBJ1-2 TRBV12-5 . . CASGSSPGGYYGYTF TGTGCTAGTGGGAGCTCGCCGGGGGGGTACTATGGCTACACCTTC
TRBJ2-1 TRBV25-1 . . CASSQTPGAGVKQFF TGTGCCAGCAGCCAAACCCCGGGGGCGGGAGTAAAGCAGTTCTTC
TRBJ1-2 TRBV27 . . CASSSPSRRSGYTF TGTGCCAGCAGTTCCCCGTCGCGCCGGAGTGGCTACACCTTC
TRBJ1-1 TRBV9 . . CASSVGGMNTEAFF TGTGCCAGCAGCGTAGGGGGCATGAACACTGAAGCTTTCTTT
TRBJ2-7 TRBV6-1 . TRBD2 CASSEGQLAGVHEQYF TGTGCCAGCAGTGAGGGCCAACTAGCGGGAGTCCACGAGCAGTACTTC
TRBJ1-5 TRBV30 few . CAWDSESQPQHF TGTGCCTGGGATAGCGAATCGCAGCCCCAGCATTTT
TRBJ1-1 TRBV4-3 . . CASSQLIHTEAFF TGCGCCAGCAGCCAACTAATCCACACTGAAGCTTTCTTT
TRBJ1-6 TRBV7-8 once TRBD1 CASSKRDRARNSPLHF TGTGCCAGCAGCAAAAGGGACAGGGCACGAAATTCACCCCTCCACTTT
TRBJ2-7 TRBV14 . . CASSSNSYEQYF TGTGCCAGCAGCTCCAACAGCTACGAGCAGTACTTC
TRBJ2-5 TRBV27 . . CASSSRVKETQYF TGTGCCAGCAGTTCCAGGGTTAAAGAGACCCAGTACTTC
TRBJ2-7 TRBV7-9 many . CASSFTGSWEQYF TGTGCCAGCAGCTTCACAGGGTCCTGGGAGCAGTACTTC
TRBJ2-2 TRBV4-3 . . CASTFVRDSNTGELFF TGCGCCAGCACGTTCGTCCGGGATTCGAACACCGGGGAGCTGTTTTTT
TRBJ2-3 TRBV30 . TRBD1 CAWDPGQGYTDTQYF TGTGCCTGGGACCCGGGACAGGGGTACACAGATACGCAGTATTTT
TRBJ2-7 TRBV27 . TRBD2 CASSSLRTSRYEQYF TGTGCCAGCAGTTCCCTAAGGACTAGCCGGTACGAGCAGTACTTC
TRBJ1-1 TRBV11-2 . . CASSLSRGSPNTEAFF TGTGCCAGCAGCTTAAGTAGGGGCAGTCCGAACACTGAAGCTTTCTTT
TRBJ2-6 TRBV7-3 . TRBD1 CASSRHPPGQGASPGANVLTF TGTGCCAGCAGCCGGCACCCTCCGGGACAGGGCGCGAGTCCTGGGGCCAACGTCCTGACTTTC
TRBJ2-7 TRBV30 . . CAWSSGVSYEQYF TGTGCCTGGAGTTCGGGGGTATCCTACGAGCAGTACTTC
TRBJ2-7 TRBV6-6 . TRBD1 CASSTTGTGGSYEQYF TGTGCCAGCAGTACTACCGGGACAGGGGGCTCCTACGAGCAGTACTTC
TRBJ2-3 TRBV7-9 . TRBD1 CASSRDRGNLRGQADTQYF TGTGCCAGCAGCCGGGACAGGGGCAACCTAAGGGGCCAGGCGGATACGCAGTATTTT
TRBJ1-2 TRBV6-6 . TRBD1 CASSVDRVSAGYTF TGTGCCAGCAGTGTGGACAGGGTGTCGGCTGGCTACACCTTC
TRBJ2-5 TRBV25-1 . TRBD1 CASRPGGVETQYF TGTGCCAGCAGACCAGGGGGCGTGGAGACCCAGTACTTC
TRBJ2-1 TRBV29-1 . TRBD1 CSVEEGTGTNEQFF TGCAGCGTTGAAGAAGGGACAGGGACCAATGAGCAGTTCTTC
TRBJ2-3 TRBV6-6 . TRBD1 CASRDSDRGRTDTQYF TGTGCCAGCCGAGACTCGGACAGGGGGCGCACAGATACGCAGTATTTT
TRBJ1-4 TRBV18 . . CASSPDSFEKLFF TGTGCCAGCTCCCCGGACTCCTTTGAAAAACTGTTTTTT
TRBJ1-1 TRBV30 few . CAWAWARGTEAFF TGTGCCTGGGCCTGGGCCAGGGGCACTGAAGCTTTCTTT
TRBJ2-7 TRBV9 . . CASSVGGGEVYEQYF TGTGCCAGCAGCGTAGGCGGAGGGGAGGTATACGAGCAGTACTTC
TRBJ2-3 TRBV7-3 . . CASSLQGPDTQYF TGTGCCAGCAGCTTACAGGGCCCAGATACGCAGTATTTT
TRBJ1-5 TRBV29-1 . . CSVQGLSNQPQHF TGCAGCGTTCAGGGGTTGAGCAATCAGCCCCAGCATTTT
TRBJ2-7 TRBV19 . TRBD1 CASSIDRGGYEQYF TGTGCCAGTAGTATCGACAGGGGAGGCTACGAGCAGTACTTC
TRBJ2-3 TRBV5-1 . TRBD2 CASSLGSSGSTDTQYF TGCGCCAGCAGCTTGGGTTCTAGCGGGAGCACAGATACGCAGTATTTT
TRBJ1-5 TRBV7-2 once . CASSSHSNSGQPQHF TGTGCCAGCAGCTCCCACAGTAACTCGGGGCAGCCCCAGCATTTT
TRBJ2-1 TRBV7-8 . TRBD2 CASSGAGTRHEQFF TGTGCCAGCAGCGGAGCAGGGACTAGACATGAGCAGTTCTTC
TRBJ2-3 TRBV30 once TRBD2 CAWGVRLADTQYF TGTGCCTGGGGAGTTAGACTAGCCGATACGCAGTATTTT
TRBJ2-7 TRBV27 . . CASTPAGGAEQYF TGTGCCAGCACCCCGGCAGGAGGAGCCGAGCAGTACTTC
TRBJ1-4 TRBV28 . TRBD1 CASSVTGAGCNEKLFF TGTGCCAGCAGTGTGACAGGGGCGGGTTGTAATGAAAAACTGTTTTTT
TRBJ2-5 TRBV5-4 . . CASSPIDQGRNQETQYF TGTGCCAGCAGTCCGATTGATCAGGGGCGCAACCAAGAGACCCAGTACTTC
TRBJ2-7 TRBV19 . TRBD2 CASSKRDAYEQYF TGTGCCAGTAGTAAGCGGGACGCCTACGAGCAGTACTTC
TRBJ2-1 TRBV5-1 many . CASSSAGNYNEQFF TGCGCCAGCAGCTCGGCCGGGAACTACAATGAGCAGTTCTTC